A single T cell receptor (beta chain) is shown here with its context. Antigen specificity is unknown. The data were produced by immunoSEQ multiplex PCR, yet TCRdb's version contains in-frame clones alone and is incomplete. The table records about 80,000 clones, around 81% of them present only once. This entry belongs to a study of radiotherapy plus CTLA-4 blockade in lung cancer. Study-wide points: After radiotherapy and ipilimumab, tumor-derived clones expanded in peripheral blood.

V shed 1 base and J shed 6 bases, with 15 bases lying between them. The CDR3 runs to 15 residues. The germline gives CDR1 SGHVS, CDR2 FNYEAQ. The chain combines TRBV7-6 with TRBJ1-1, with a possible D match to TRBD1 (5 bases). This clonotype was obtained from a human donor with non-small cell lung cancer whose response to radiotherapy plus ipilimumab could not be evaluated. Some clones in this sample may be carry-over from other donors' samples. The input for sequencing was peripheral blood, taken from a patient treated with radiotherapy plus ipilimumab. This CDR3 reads CASSLEGVPSAEAFF. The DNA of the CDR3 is TGTGCCAGCAGCTTAGAAGGGGTTCCTAGTGCTGAAGCTTTCTTT.